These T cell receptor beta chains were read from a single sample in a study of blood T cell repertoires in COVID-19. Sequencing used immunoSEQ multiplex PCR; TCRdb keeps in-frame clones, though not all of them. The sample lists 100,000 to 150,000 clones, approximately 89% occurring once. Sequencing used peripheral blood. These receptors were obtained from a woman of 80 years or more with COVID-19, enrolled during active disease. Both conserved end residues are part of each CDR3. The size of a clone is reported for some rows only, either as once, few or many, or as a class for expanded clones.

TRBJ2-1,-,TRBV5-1,CASSGGMDRGYNEQFF
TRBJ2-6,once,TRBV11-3,CASSLGTSSGANVLTF
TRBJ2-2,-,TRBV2,CASDGKEEPGELFF
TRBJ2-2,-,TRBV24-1,CATSETGFGELFF
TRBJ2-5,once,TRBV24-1,CATSDSVLETQYF
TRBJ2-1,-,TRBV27,CASSLGQVVNEQFF
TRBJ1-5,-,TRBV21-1,CASQGRRDDSNQPQHF
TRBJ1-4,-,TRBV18,CASSQGTGENEKLFF
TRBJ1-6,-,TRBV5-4,CASSLDLSSYNSPLHF
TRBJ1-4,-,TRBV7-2,CASSWTGVNEKLFF
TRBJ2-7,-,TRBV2,CASTGVREQYF
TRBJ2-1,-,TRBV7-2,CASSLAGTSGKGEQFF
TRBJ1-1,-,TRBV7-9,CASSLVGGRAFF
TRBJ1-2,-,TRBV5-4,CASSLETGSYGYTF
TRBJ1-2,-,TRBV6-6,CASSYPGQNYGYTF
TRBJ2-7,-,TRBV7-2,CASSRAGESSYEQYF
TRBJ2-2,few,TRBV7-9,CARVGSANTGELFF
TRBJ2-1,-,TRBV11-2,CASSLVRQGAGEQFF
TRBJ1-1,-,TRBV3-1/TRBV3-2,CASRREGRGTEAFF
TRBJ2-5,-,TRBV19,CASAIDRSRETQYF
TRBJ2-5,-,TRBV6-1,CASSEPLTGETQYF
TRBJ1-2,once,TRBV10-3,CAISERDGYTF
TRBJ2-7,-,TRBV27,CASMTSGGSYEQYF
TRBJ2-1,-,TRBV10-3,CAISESRASYNEQFF
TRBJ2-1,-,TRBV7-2,CASSLAAGDYNEQFF
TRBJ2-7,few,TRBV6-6,CATKSGGGSYEQYF
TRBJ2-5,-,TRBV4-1,CASRAQGAEGETQYF
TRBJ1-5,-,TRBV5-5,CASINRYQPQHF
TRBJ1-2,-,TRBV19,CASVAGANYGYTF
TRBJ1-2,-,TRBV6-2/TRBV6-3,CASSSTDSHGYTF
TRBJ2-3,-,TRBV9,CASSSLASSTDTQYF
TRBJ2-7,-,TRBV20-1,CSARSGHEQYF
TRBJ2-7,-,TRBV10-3,CAISEASGSSGYEQYF
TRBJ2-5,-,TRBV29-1,CSVVGEETQYF
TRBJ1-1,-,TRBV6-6,CASSYSEGNTEAFF
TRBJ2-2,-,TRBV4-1,CASSLSPSGSVTGELFF
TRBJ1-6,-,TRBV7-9,CATNPSGTVNSPLHF
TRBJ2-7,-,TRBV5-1,CASSDRGRIDEQYF
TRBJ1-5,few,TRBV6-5,CASRQEGSNQPQHF
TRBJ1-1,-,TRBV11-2,CASSLGTTGGEAFF
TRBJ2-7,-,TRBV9,CASSPGQTAYEQYF
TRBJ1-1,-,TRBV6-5,CASTPGMNTEAFF
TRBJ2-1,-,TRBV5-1,CASSLGTSGRVEGQFF
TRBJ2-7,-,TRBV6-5,CASSSPGQGTYEQYF
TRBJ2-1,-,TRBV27,CASSTITGQGGDEQFF
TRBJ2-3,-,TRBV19,CASKTGRGLDTQYF
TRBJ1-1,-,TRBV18,CASKIGSTEAFF